This T cell receptor (beta chain) comes out of a study of T cells in Graves' hyperthyroidism and ophthalmopathy. General study findings and limits: Ophthalmopathy was model-predicted a median about six months pre-onset.

The CDR3 extends over 15 amino acids. Trimming shortened V by 0 bases and J by 1 base, and 11 bases separated the two germline ends. The germline CDR1 and CDR2 sequences are SGHRS and YFSETQ. Template material for amplifying TCR beta CDR3 regions consisted of RNA transcripts. Primed by the HTBI set, a first-round RT-PCR was run on the TCR CDR3. TCRdb passed the multiplex PCR reads through MiXCR, listing each CDR3 protein once. The sample lists fewer than 450,000 distinct CDR3 sequences; about 14% were seen once. Ten or more counts support this clonotype. Its antigen is unknown. Diagnosis relied on clinical symptoms, serum thyroxine and TRAb, thyroid ultrasound and orbital computed tomography.

The J gene is TRBJ2-7, the V gene TRBV5-1, with no clear D. This sequence originates from a man in his fifties with Graves' ophthalmopathy. Sequencing was done on a sample of blood. The CDR3 sequence: CASSLVLLESYEQYF. CDR3 nucleotide sequence: TGCGCCAGCAGCTTGGTTTTATTAGAGTCCTACGAGCAGTACTTC.